The clone carrying this T cell receptor (beta chain) was seen a few times. The antigen is undetermined. This sample is drawn from a study of T-cell memory formation after mild COVID-19. Germline CDR1 SGHTA, CDR2 FQGTGA. The ends lost 4 bases at V and 10 bases at J; junction bases unmatched: 7. CDR3 length equals 13 residues. Constant-segment primers served in 5'RACE that generated TCR alpha and TCR beta cDNA libraries bearing sample barcodes and UMIs. MiXCR, applied by TCRdb to the 5' RACE reads, yields one record per CDR3 protein. The sample lists more than 250,000 distinct CDR3 sequences, approximately 18% seen once, with 20% to 25% in the top ten. Overall study findings and caveats: Within pre-infection memory, some responding clones were found, suggesting cross-reactive memory joined. Contracting clones, day 15 to 85, had balanced CD4/CD8, and later expanders favored CD4+. Contracting CD4+ clones sat mainly in CM and EM; CD8+ in EMRA.

Sequenced sample: PBMCs or a T cell subset sorted from them (not recorded which). The V gene is TRBV7-3, the J gene TRBJ2-1; TRBD1 matches at 7 bases. This receptor was taken from a man in his late teens or twenties who had mild COVID-19 (a few samples of this study predate the infection). Cell type and time point are not known. The CDR3 coding sequence is TGTGCCAGCAGCTCGAACAGGGGTCAGGAGCAGTTCTTC. Translated: CASSSNRGQEQFF.